This T cell receptor beta chain was identified in a study of post-analysis software for immune sequencing data. Unique molecular identifiers were built into the TCR beta cDNA libraries. T cells numbering about 1 to 11 million yielded around 500,000 cDNA molecules. TCRdb passed the PCR reads through MiXCR, listing each CDR3 protein once. The repertoire includes around 190,000 distinct CDR3 sequences, 29% of them detected once, and roughly 3.4% sits in the top ten. This clonotype was recorded many times. Its antigen remains unidentified. Overall study results and limits: F-measure co-clustering was strong for batch-matched samples. There was significantly lower normalized Chao1 diversity in multiple sclerosis patients than in controls. Patients used five TRBV segments, including TRBV5-6, TRBV5-1 and TRBV20-1, more often than controls.

Looked up from germline, CDR1 is MNHEY and CDR2 is SVGAGI. The CDR3 contains 14 residues. The V segment lost 6 bases and the J segment 3 bases; nucleotides outside the gene matches: 8. The specimen sequenced was blood. This sequence originates from a girl between 2 and 17 years old with multiple sclerosis. This rearrangement joins TRBV6-5 to TRBJ2-7, with 7 bases that match TRBD1. CDR3: CASSPRGTDYEQYF. For the CDR3, the DNA is TGTGCCAGCAGCCCCCGTGGGACAGACTACGAGCAGTACTTC.